This T cell receptor (beta chain) appears in the sequencing data of a study of blood T cell repertoires in COVID-19. The overall study: The study drew acute and convalescent COVID-19 samples from the United States, Italy and Spain. Sources were T cells, B-cell-depleted T cells, or PBMCs; the material itself was cDNA or gDNA.

In the authors' methods: Estimation of nucleated cell counts relied on the amplification of reference gene primers. The protocol was immunoSEQ multiplex PCR, while the TCRdb copy is restricted to in-frame clones and leaves out a portion. D and trimming were read from the DNA, whereas the V and J calls and clone size are those reported in that table. The data hold about 280,000 clones, with around 85% observed a single time. The CDR3 is 16 amino acids. The V gene's germline CDR1 is KGHDR and CDR2 SFDVKD. V lost 3 bases and J lost 1; bases outside the gene matches: 7. This clonotype was sampled from a man aged 45-65 years with active or convalescent COVID-19. The V call is TRBV24-1, the J call TRBJ2-7; 8 nucleotides match TRBD1. The specimen was peripheral blood. The CDR3 spells CATSDNLRTGSYEQYF. As DNA, the CDR3 is TGTGCCACCAGTGATAACCTCCGGACAGGGTCCTACGAGCAGTACTTC.